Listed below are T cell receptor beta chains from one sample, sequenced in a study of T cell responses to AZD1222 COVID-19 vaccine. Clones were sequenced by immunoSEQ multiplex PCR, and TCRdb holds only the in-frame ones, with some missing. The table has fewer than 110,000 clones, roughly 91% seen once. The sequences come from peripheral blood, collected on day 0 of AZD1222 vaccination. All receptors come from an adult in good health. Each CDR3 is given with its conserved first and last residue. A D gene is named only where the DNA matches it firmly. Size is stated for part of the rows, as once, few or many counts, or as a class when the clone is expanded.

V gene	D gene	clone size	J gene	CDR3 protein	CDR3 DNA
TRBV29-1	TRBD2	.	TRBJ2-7	CSVAILAGSYYEQYF	TGCAGCGTAGCGATTCTAGCGGGAAGTTACTACGAGCAGTACTTC
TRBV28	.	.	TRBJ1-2	CASSRQAEGGYTF	TGTGCCAGCAGTAGGCAGGCCGAAGGGGGCTACACCTTC
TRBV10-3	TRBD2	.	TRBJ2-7	CAISESGTPYEQYF	TGTGCCATCAGTGAGAGCGGGACCCCCTACGAGCAGTACTTC
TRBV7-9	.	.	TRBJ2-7	CASSLLGSEQYF	TGTGCCAGCAGCTTACTGGGTTCCGAGCAGTACTTC
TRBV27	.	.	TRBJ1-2	CASSPRGGQGYTF	TGTGCCAGCAGTCCCCGCGGGGGGCAAGGCTACACCTTC
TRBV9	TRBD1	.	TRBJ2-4	CASSEGTGWKAKNIQYF	TGTGCCAGCAGCGAGGGGACAGGGTGGAAGGCCAAAAACATTCAGTACTTC
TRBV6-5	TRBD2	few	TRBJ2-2	CASSTSGNTGELFF	TGTGCCAGCAGCACTAGCGGGAACACCGGGGAGCTGTTTTTT
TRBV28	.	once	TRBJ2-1	CASSLLAGNEQFF	TGTGCCAGCAGTTTACTGGCAGGAAATGAGCAGTTCTTC
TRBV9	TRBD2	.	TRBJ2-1	CASSVGQAGGPGNEQFF	TGTGCCAGCAGCGTAGGCCAGGCGGGAGGGCCGGGAAATGAGCAGTTCTTC
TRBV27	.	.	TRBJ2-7	CASRPDRRAYEQYF	TGTGCCAGCAGACCGGATAGGAGGGCCTACGAGCAGTACTTC
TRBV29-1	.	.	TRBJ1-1	CSVENLGTEAFF	TGCAGCGTTGAAAACCTAGGCACTGAAGCTTTCTTT
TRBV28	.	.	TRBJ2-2	CASSFVLNTGELFF	TGTGCCAGCAGTTTTGTTCTAAACACCGGGGAGCTGTTTTTT
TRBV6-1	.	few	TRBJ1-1	CASSENMNTEAFF	TGTGCCAGCAGTGAAAATATGAACACTGAAGCTTTCTTT
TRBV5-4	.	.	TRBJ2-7	CASSSTGNAIEQYF	TGTGCCAGCAGCTCAACAGGGAACGCGATTGAGCAGTACTTC
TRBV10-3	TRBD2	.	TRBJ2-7	CAISPSAGGTYEQYF	TGTGCCATCAGTCCTTCGGCGGGAGGCACCTACGAGCAGTACTTC
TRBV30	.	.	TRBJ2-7	CAWSRAGGAYEQYF	TGTGCCTGGAGTCGGGCAGGGGGGGCCTACGAGCAGTACTTC
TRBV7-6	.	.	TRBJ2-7	CASSLAQGGSYEQYF	TGTGCCAGCAGCTTAGCGCAGGGAGGCTCCTACGAGCAGTACTTC
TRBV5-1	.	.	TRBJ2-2	CASSLESGLNTGELFF	TGCGCCAGCAGCTTGGAGAGCGGACTGAACACCGGGGAGCTGTTTTTT
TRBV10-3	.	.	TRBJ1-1	CAPLGGLNTEAFF	TGTGCCCCACTGGGGGGGTTGAACACTGAAGCTTTCTTT
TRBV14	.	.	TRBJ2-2	CASSQATGVGELFF	TGTGCCAGCAGCCAAGCCACCGGGGTCGGGGAGCTGTTTTTT
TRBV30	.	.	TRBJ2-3	CAWSVEAGSTDTQYF	TGTGCCTGGAGTGTGGAGGCGGGGAGCACAGATACGCAGTATTTT
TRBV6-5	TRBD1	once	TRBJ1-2	CASSSQGAVGYTF	TGTGCCAGCAGTTCTCAGGGGGCGGTTGGCTACACCTTC
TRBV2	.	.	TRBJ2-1	CASSELEFNEQFF	TGTGCCAGCAGTGAACTAGAGTTCAATGAGCAGTTCTTC
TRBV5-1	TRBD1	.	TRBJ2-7	CASSLGVGGQGVQYF	TGCGCCAGCAGCCTAGGAGTGGGGGGACAGGGAGTGCAGTACTTC
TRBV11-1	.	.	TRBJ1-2	CASSPRGGRTNYGYTF	TGTGCCAGCAGCCCACGGGGGGGCAGGACAAACTATGGCTACACCTTC
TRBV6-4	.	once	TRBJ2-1	CASSDSRLGHNEQFF	TGTGCCAGCAGTGACTCGAGACTAGGGCACAATGAGCAGTTCTTC
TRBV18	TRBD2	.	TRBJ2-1	CASSPPGRGRDEQFF	TGTGCCAGCTCACCACCGGGTCGCGGGAGGGATGAGCAGTTCTTC
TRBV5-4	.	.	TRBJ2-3	CASSLVGWRTDTQYF	TGTGCCAGCAGCTTGGTGGGTTGGCGAACAGATACGCAGTATTTT
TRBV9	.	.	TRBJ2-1	CASSRTVLTYNEQFF	TGTGCCAGCAGCAGGACAGTGCTTACCTACAATGAGCAGTTCTTC
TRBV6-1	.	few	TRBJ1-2	CASSEGRGDVYGYTF	TGTGCCAGCAGTGAAGGCCGGGGGGATGTTTATGGCTACACCTTC
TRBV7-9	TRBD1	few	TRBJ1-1	CASSSLGQGDAEAFF	TGTGCCAGCAGCTCCCTTGGACAGGGGGACGCTGAAGCTTTCTTT
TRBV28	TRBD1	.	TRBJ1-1	CASSLSYTPGGGLDTEAFF	TGTGCCAGCAGTTTAAGCTACACCCCGGGAGGGGGCCTAGACACTGAAGCTTTCTTT
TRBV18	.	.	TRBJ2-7	CASCDWREQYF	TGTGCCAGCTGTGACTGGAGAGAGCAGTACTTC
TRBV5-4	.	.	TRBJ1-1	CASSKTANTEAFF	TGTGCCAGCAGCAAGACAGCGAACACTGAAGCTTTCTTT
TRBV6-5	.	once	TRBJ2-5	CASRPGGETQYF	TGTGCCAGCAGACCCGGAGGGGAGACCCAGTACTTC
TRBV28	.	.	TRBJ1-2	CATLSLGAGIYGYTF	TGTGCCACCCTTAGTTTAGGGGCAGGGATCTATGGCTACACCTTC
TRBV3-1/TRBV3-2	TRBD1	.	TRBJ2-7	CASSQGQGNGEQYF	TGTGCCAGCAGCCAGGGACAGGGTAACGGCGAGCAGTACTTC
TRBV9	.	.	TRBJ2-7	CASSPRTWGEQYF	TGTGCCAGCAGCCCGCGGACTTGGGGGGAGCAGTACTTC
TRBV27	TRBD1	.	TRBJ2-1	CASTPFTGTGYNEQFF	TGTGCCAGCACTCCATTTACCGGGACAGGATACAATGAGCAGTTCTTC
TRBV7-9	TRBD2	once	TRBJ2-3	CASSSLAGGTTDTQYF	TGTGCCAGCAGCTCTCTAGCGGGAGGGACCACAGATACGCAGTATTTT
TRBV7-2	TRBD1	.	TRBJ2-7	CASSVQGAPYEQYF	TGTGCCAGCAGCGTACAGGGGGCGCCCTACGAGCAGTACTTC
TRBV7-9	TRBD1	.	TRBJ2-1	CASSSGQGYNEQFF	TGTGCCAGCAGCTCGGGACAGGGGTACAATGAGCAGTTCTTC
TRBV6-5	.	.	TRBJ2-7	CASSLGSAGEQYF	TGTGCCAGCAGTCTTGGGTCAGCGGGCGAGCAGTACTTC